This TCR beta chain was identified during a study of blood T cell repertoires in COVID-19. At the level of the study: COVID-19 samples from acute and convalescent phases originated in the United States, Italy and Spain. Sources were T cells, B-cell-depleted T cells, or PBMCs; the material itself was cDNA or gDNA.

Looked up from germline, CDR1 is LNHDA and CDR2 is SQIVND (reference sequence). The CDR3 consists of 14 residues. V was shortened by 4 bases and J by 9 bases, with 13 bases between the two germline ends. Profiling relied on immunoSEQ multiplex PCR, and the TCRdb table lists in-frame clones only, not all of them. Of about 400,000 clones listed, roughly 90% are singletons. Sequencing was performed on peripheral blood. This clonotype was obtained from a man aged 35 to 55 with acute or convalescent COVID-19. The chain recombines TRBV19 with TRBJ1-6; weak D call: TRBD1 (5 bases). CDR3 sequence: CASSTGRGVSPLHF. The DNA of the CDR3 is TGTGCCAGTAGTACCGGACGGGGGGTTTCACCCCTCCACTTT. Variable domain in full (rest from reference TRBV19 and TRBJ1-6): DGGITQSPKYLFRKEGQNVTLSCEQNLNHDAMYWYRQDPGQGLRLIYYSQIVNDFQKGDIAEGYSVSREKKESFPLTVTSAQKNPTAFYLCASSTGRGVSPLHFGNGTRLTVT.